This TCR beta chain was found in a study of metastatic and nonmetastatic thyroid tumors. As for the study in general: Malignant and benign thyroid patients had repertoires compared in peripheral blood and tumor or nodule tissue. Study outcomes and limitations: Significantly greater TCR beta diversity was reportedly found in malignant thyroid tumors than in benign nodules (in blood and tumor).

Prior to thyroid surgery, none of the patients had received any treatment. Methods used by the authors: It was from CDR3 differences across clinicopathological groups that a distant-metastasis classifier for papillary thyroid cancer was built. TCRdb used MiXCR to call clones anew from the PCR reads. The V and J calls shown here were made by TCRdb, not taken from the authors' results. The table has 25,000 to 30,000 clones, over 20% seen once. As concerns this clone: Its target is not known.

CDR3 length: 14 residues. The germline gives CDR1 LNHDA, CDR2 SQIVND (reference sequence). Trimming left V 5 bases short and J 2 bases short, with 12 bases between. Source material: blood. The sequence was collected from a female donor with papillary thyroid cancer or a benign thyroid nodule (not recorded which). Some clones in this sample may be carry-over from other donors' samples. The gene calls are TRBV19 and TRBJ1-2; weak D call: TRBD1 (6 bases). CDR3 residues: CASSPADRNYGYTF. The DNA of the CDR3 is TGTGCCAGTAGTCCCGCGGACAGAAACTATGGCTACACCTTC.